This record covers a single TCR beta chain. Its antigen is still unknown. The sample is drawn from a study of CD8+ T cells in alopecia areata. The V end was cut by 3 bases, the J end by 5 bases, with 6 bases between. The CDR3 consists of 12 residues. Germline-derived CDR1 and CDR2 are SGHRS and YFSETQ. Treatment: oral pan-JAK inhibitor, 5-10 mg twice daily. Peripheral blood samples and lesional scalp punch biopsies were obtained from alopecia areata patients. Study-wide findings and caveats: Many expanded lesional clones persisted in scalp and blood during tofacitinib.

RNA was isolated and reverse transcribed to cDNA, the sequencing template. Assay used: immunoSEQ multiplex PCR; TCRdb lists only in-frame clones, some missing. The table shows about 4,400 clones, with roughly 60% occurring only once. This chain connects TRBV5-1 to TRBJ2-1; D gene unclear. The origin of this receptor is a human donor with alopecia areata. Material: skin, obtained at week 4, from a patient treated with tofacitinib. CDR3 sequence: CASSYRDNEQFF. CDR3 in DNA: TGCGCCAGCAGCTACCGGGACAATGAGCAGTTCTTC.